This TCR beta chain was identified in a study of preoperative IRX-2 immunotherapy in early breast cancer. Germline CDR1 is MGHRA and CDR2 is YSYEKL. V was shortened by 1 base and J by 2 bases, with 2 bases between the two germline ends. The CDR3 runs 12 residues. Treatment specified: preoperative locoregional IRX-2 cytokine immunotherapy. This phase Ib study tested locoregional IRX-2 cytokine immunotherapy given before surgery. Clones were sequenced by immunoSEQ multiplex PCR, and TCRdb holds only the in-frame ones, with some missing. Here the sample spans about 26,000 clones, 75% being singletons. The chain joins TRBV4-1 to TRBJ2-5; D gene uncertain. The source material was lymph node tissue, sampled after IRX-2 immunotherapy. This TCR was sampled from a human donor with breast cancer. CDR3: CASSQGQETQYF. The CDR3 nucleotides read TGCGCCAGCAGCCAAGGACAAGAGACCCAGTACTTC.